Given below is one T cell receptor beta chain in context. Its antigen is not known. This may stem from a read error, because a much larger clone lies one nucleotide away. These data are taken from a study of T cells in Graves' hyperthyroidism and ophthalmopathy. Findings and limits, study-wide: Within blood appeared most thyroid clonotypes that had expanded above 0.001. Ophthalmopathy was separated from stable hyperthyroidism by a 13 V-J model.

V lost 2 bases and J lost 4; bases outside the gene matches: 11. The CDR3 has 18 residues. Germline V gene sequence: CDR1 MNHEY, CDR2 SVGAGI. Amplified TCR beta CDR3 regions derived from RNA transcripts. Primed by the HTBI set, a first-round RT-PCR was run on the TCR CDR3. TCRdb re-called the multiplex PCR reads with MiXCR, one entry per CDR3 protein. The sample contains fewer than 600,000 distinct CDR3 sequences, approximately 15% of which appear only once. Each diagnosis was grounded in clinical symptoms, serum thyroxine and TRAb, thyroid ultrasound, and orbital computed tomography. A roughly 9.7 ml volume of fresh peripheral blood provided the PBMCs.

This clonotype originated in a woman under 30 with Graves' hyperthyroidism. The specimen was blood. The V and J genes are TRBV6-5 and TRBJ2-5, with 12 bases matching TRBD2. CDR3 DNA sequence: TGTGCCAGCAGTTACGACGGGGCTAGCGGGAGGGCCAGAGAGACCCAGTACTTC. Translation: CASSYDGASGRARETQYF.